The sequence of this TCR beta chain was determined in a study of T cell responses to AZD1222 COVID-19 vaccine. Regarding the study as a whole: Repertoire collection took place solely once the T cell response had peaked.

A word on this clone: Antigen: not known.

Data came from immunoSEQ multiplex PCR; TCRdb stores just in-frame clones and leaves some out. Among some 60,000 clones listed, roughly nine tenths were seen once. Looked up from germline, CDR1 is SGHRS and CDR2 is YFSETQ. Trimming removed 0 bases at V and 4 bases at J, with 13 bases between. The length of the CDR3 is 15 residues. The V call is TRBV5-1, the J call TRBJ2-5; D is unclear. The specimen comprised peripheral blood, sampled 28 days after the second AZD1222 dose. This clonotype originated in an adult who received the AZD1222 COVID-19 vaccine. CDR3 in amino acids: CASSLEALVSETQYF. As DNA, the CDR3 is TGCGCCAGCAGCTTGGAAGCCCTAGTTTCAGAGACCCAGTACTTC.